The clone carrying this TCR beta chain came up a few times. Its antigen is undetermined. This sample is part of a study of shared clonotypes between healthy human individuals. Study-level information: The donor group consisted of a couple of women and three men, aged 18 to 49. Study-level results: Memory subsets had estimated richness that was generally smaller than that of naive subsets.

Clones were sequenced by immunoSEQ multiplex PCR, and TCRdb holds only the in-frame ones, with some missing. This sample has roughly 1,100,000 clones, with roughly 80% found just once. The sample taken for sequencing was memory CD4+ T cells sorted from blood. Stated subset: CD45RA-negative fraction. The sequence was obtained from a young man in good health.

The DNA for the CDR3 is TGTGCCAGCAGCCCCCGTCCCGGGACAGTCGGCGATGAGCAGTTCTTC. Translation gives CASSPRPGTVGDEQFF. The chain uses TRBV11-2 and TRBJ2-1; 7 nucleotides agree with TRBD1. CDR1 SGHAT and CDR2 FQNNGV come from the germline V gene. The CDR3 contains 16 residues. V dropped 5 bases and J dropped 8; count of bases not matched to a gene: 15.